The subject of this entry is one T cell receptor beta chain. The data were obtained in a study of patients and donors after allogeneic stem cell transplantation. TCRdb analysed the RT-PCR reads with MiXCR anew, one entry per CDR3 protein. The data contain 920,000 or so distinct CDR3 sequences, about 20% of them singletons. The sample taken for sequencing was blood, either unsorted or a sorted T cell fraction (not recorded which). The source of this sequence is a human donor who was either an allogeneic HSCT recipient or a stem cell or donor lymphocyte infusion donor (not recorded which). It is not recorded whose cells these are; they may come from a transplant donor.

The CDR3 spells CASSQDWNSVYEQYF. CDR3 DNA sequence: TGCGCCAGCAGCCAAGATTGGAACAGCGTATACGAGCAGTACTTC. The rearrangement uses TRBV4-3 and TRBJ2-7; D call uncertain. The germline V and J ends were trimmed by 0 bases and 4 bases, with 13 bases remaining between them. Germline values: CDR1 LGHNA, CDR2 YSLEER. CDR3 size: 15 residues.